This entry features one T cell receptor beta chain sequence. The germline V gene has CDR1 LNHDA and CDR2 SQIVND (reference sequence). This CDR3 contains 16 residues. Trimming took 1 base from V and 2 from J; bases not matched to a gene: 5. The sample comes from a study of blood T cell repertoires in COVID-19. Background on the study: The study drew acute and convalescent COVID-19 samples from the United States, Italy and Spain. T cells, B-cell-depleted T cells, or PBMCs supplied cDNA or gDNA.

Original processing methods: Reference gene primers were amplified, and this amplification served to estimate nucleated cell counts. Sequencing was performed with immunoSEQ multiplex PCR; in TCRdb, only in-frame clones are kept and a portion is missing. V, J and clone size reflect that table, while D and trimming were determined from the DNA. This sample has around 300,000 clones, with 86% found just once. This clonotype originated in a woman aged 25 to 45 with active or convalescent COVID-19. The sample taken for sequencing was peripheral blood. The chain recombines TRBV19 with TRBJ2-7; 10 bases map to TRBD1. The CDR3 reads CASSIVGGTGAYEQYF. CDR3 DNA: TGTGCCAGTAGTATAGTAGGAGGGACAGGGGCCTACGAGCAGTACTTC.